These 19 T cell receptor beta chains originate from one sample sequenced in a study of radiotherapy plus CTLA-4 blockade in lung cancer. The assay was immunoSEQ multiplex PCR, and TCRdb's table has in-frame clones only and misses some. The data hold roughly 32,000 clones, with over 75% observed a single time. Sequences were derived from peripheral blood, sampled from a patient treated with radiotherapy plus ipilimumab. These receptors were collected from a human donor with non-small cell lung cancer that progressed on radiotherapy plus ipilimumab.

The chain combines TRBV5-4 with TRBJ2-7; D is unclear. V dropped 1 base and J dropped 0 bases, with 11 bases sitting between them. The CDR3 extends over 15 amino acids. The V gene's germline CDR1 is SGHNT and CDR2 YYREEE (reference sequence). The CDR3: CASSLSLGNSYEQYF. The DNA of the CDR3 is TGTGCCAGCAGCTTGAGTTTGGGCAACTCCTACGAGCAGTACTTC.

The chain combines TRBV14 with TRBJ2-5; weak D call: TRBD2 (7 bases). The CDR3 loop spans 15 amino acids. Looked up from germline, CDR1 is SGHDN and CDR2 is FVKESK. Trimming pared 1 base from V and 4 bases from J, leaving 13 bases between. CDR3 protein: CASSQGGGAGETQYF. CDR3 DNA: TGTGCCAGCAGCCAAGGAGGGGGGGCCGGAGAGACCCAGTACTTC.

This chain links TRBV5-1 with TRBJ1-5, with 8 nucleotides matching TRBD1. This CDR3 comprises 14 residues. With V trimmed by 4 bases and J by 5 bases, 5 bases remained unmatched. Germline CDR1 SGHRS, CDR2 YFSETQ. The CDR3 loop is CASSTGQGDQPQHF. In DNA, the CDR3 is TGCGCCAGCAGCACTGGACAGGGAGATCAGCCCCAGCATTTT. Complete variable domain (other parts from reference TRBV5-1 and TRBJ1-5): KAGVTQTPRYLIKTRGQQVTLSCSPISGHRSVSWYQQTPGQGLQFLFEYFSETQRNKGNFPGRFSGRQFSNSRSEMNVSTLELGDSALYLCASSTGQGDQPQHFGDGTRLSIL.

The chain has TRBV19 and TRBJ2-7; 12 bases are a match to TRBD2. V lost 1 base to trimming and J lost 5 bases; unmatched junction nucleotides: 9. In germline, CDR1 is LNHDA, CDR2 SQIVND (reference sequence). The CDR3 is 17 amino acids. The CDR3 here is CASSIVLAGGPFNEQYF. The CDR3 bases are TGTGCCAGTAGTATAGTCCTAGCGGGGGGGCCATTCAACGAGCAGTACTTC. Filled out from reference TRBV19 and TRBJ2-7, the complete variable domain reads DGGITQSPKYLFRKEGQNVTLSCEQNLNHDAMYWYRQDPGQGLRLIYYSQIVNDFQKGDIAEGYSVSREKKESFPLTVTSAQKNPTAFYLCASSIVLAGGPFNEQYFGPGTRLTVT.

The chain is built from TRBV15 and TRBJ1-1, with unresolved D. V lost 1 base, J lost 1 base, and 13 bases lay in between. CDR1 LNHNV and CDR2 YYDKDF come from the germline V gene (reference sequence). This CDR3 comprises 16 residues. The CDR3 loop reads CATSRGMGLKNTEAFF. For the CDR3, the DNA is TGTGCCACCAGCAGAGGGATGGGCCTGAAGAACACTGAAGCTTTCTTT.

This chain connects TRBV7-6 to TRBJ2-7; no definite D call. Germline CDR1 and CDR2: SGHVS and FNYEAQ. This CDR3 contains 11 residues. Deletions cut 0 bases from V and 7 bases from J, with 4 bases between. Here the CDR3 reads CASSLALEQYF. Written as DNA, the CDR3 is TGTGCCAGCAGCTTAGCGTTAGAGCAGTACTTC.

In its sample, this clone was seen a few times. The chain is built from TRBV7-8 and TRBJ2-1; 13 bases are shared with TRBD2. With 1 base clipped from V and 3 bases from J, the junction kept 9 bases outside the gene matches. In germline, CDR1 is SGHVS, CDR2 FQNEAQ. This CDR3 comprises 19 residues. In nucleotides, the CDR3 is TGTGCCAGCAGCTTAGGACTAGCGGGGGGCCGGGGCTACTACAATGAGCAGTTCTTC. Protein product: CASSLGLAGGRGYYNEQFF. The full variable domain, completed using reference TRBV7-8 and TRBJ2-1, is GAGVSQSPRYKVAKRGQDVALRCDPISGHVSLFWYQQALGQGPEFLTYFQNEAQLDKSGLPSDRFFAERPEGSVSTLKIQRTQQEDSAVYLCASSLGLAGGRGYYNEQFFGPGTRLTVL.

This clone was seen a single time. The chain is built from TRBV1 and TRBJ2-5; the table's D call, TRBD2, was not checked against the DNA. TRBV1 is listed as a pseudogene. This CDR3 region has 16 residues. The CDR3 bases are TGCACCAGCAGCCCGATTAGCGGGGGGGCCCAAGAGACCCAGTACTTC. This sequence encodes CTSSPISGGAQETQYF.

This sequence joins TRBV19 and TRBJ1-2; a weak D match, TRBD1 (5 bases). The CDR3 totals 13 residues. The V end was cut by 6 bases, the J end by 4 bases, with 12 bases between. Per germline, CDR1 LNHDA and CDR2 SQIVND (reference sequence). The CDR3 nucleotides read TGTGCCAGTAGCGGCGGGGGTAGCTATGGCTACACCTTC. Its translation: CASSGGGSYGYTF.

This chain uses TRBV6-5 with TRBJ1-6; D is possibly TRBD1 (5 bases). The CDR3 runs 15 residues. CDR1 and CDR2 (germline): MNHEY, SVGAGI. Trimming stripped 0 bases from V and 6 bases from J, with 9 bases between. The CDR3 loop reads CASSYSSRGNSPLHF. In nucleotides, the CDR3 is TGTGCCAGCAGTTACTCGAGTAGGGGTAATTCACCCCTCCACTTT.

The gene calls are TRBV2 and TRBJ2-4; 9 bases match TRBD1. From germline, CDR1 is SNHLY and CDR2 FYNNEI. The CDR3 has 18 residues. Trimming cost V 8 bases and J 1 base; bases outside gene matches: 15. Here the CDR3 DNA reads TGTGCCAGCGGGGGACAGGGCGGGGATTCGGGGGCCAAAAACATTCAGTACTTC. It encodes CASGGQGGDSGAKNIQYF.

V and J are TRBV7-3 and TRBJ2-3; TRBD1 might be the D (5 bases). V was trimmed by 3 bases and J by 4 bases, leaving 11 bases between them. Germline V gene data show CDR1 as SGHTA and CDR2 as FQGTGA. The CDR3 sequence is 14 residues long. The chain's CDR3 is CASSFRATADTQYF. CDR3 nucleotides: TGTGCCAGCAGCTTCAGGGCAACGGCAGATACGCAGTATTTT. Based on the CDR3 plus reference TRBV7-3 and TRBJ2-3, the full variable domain is GAGVSQTPSNKVTEKGKYVELRCDPISGHTALYWYRQSLGQGPEFLIYFQGTGAADDSGLPNDRFFAVRPEGSVSTLKIQRTERGDSAVYLCASSFRATADTQYFGPGTRLTVL.

The J gene is TRBJ2-6, the V gene TRBV6-6, with D perhaps TRBD2 (6 bases). CDR1 and CDR2 (germline): MNHNY, SVGAGI (reference sequence). CDR3 length equals 13 residues. Trimming took off 7 bases at V and 3 bases at J, with 7 bases between the two ends. The CDR3 bases are TGTGCCAGCACCGGGGGTGGGGCCAACGTCCTGACTTTC. Translated, it gives CASTGGGANVLTF.

For the CDR3, the DNA is TGCGCCAGCAGCCGGCGACTTGTAGCCATATATTTT. This sequence encodes CASSRRLVAIYF. The chain combines TRBV5-1 with TRBJ1-3; D unclear. The germline V gene encodes CDR1 SGHRS and CDR2 YFSETQ. Trimming cost V 4 bases and J 11 bases, with 13 bases left between them. There are 12 residues in the CDR3. The full variable domain, completed using reference TRBV5-1 and TRBJ1-3, is KAGVTQTPRYLIKTRGQQVTLSCSPISGHRSVSWYQQTPGQGLQFLFEYFSETQRNKGNFPGRFSGRQFSNSRSEMNVSTLELGDSALYLCASSRRLVAIYFGEGSWLTVV.

The chain links TRBV5-1 to TRBJ1-2; the match to TRBD1 covers 7 bases. The J segment lost 5 bases and the V segment lost 4 bases, leaving 11 bases of the junction unmatched. The germline gives CDR1 SGHRS, CDR2 YFSETQ. The CDR3 sequence is 15 residues long. This CDR3 is CASSPEARRGYGYTF. The CDR3 DNA reads as TGCGCCAGCAGCCCGGAGGCTCGCAGGGGGTATGGCTACACCTTC.

The DNA of the CDR3 is TGTGCCGGGGGGGGCAGGGTTGGCGAGCAGTACTTC. Translated: CAGGGRVGEQYF. The chain recombines TRBV5-5 with TRBJ2-7; tentatively, D is TRBD2 (7 bases). V dropped 10 bases and J dropped 6 bases, with 17 bases sitting between them. The germline gives CDR1 SGHKS, CDR2 YYEKEE (reference sequence). The CDR3 has 12 residues. Full variable domain (outside the CDR3, taken from reference TRBV5-5 and TRBJ2-7): DAGVTQSPTHLIKTRGQQVTLRCSPISGHKSVSWYQQVLGQGPQFIFQYYEKEERGRGNFPDRFSARQFPNYSSELNVNALLLGDSALYLCAGGGRVGEQYFGPGTRLTVT.

This chain links TRBV5-6 with TRBJ1-1; D is unresolved. V was shortened by 0 bases and J by 4 bases, with 16 bases between the two germline ends. The CDR3 is 16 residues long. The germline gives CDR1 SGHDT, CDR2 YYEEEE. The CDR3 DNA is TGTGCCAGCAGCTTGGGCCAGCTTGGAGGTGGCACTGAAGCTTTCTTT. Residues: CASSLGQLGGGTEAFF.

The chain recombines TRBV6-1 with TRBJ2-7; no firm D call. V dropped 7 bases and J dropped 2 bases, with 12 bases sitting between them. Per germline, CDR1 MNHNS and CDR2 SASEGT. CDR3 size: 13 residues. CDR3 DNA sequence: TGTGCCAGCACTTTCGACACGACCTACGAGCAGTACTTC. Residues: CASTFDTTYEQYF.

This clone was counted between two and nine times. The chain links TRBV7-8 to TRBJ2-6; the D is unclear. Looked up from germline, CDR1 is SGHVS and CDR2 is FQNEAQ. Trimming removed 0 bases from V and 4 bases from J, with 4 bases in between. The CDR3 length is 14 residues. The CDR3 reads CASSLAAGANVLTF. The CDR3 nucleotides are TGTGCCAGCAGCTTAGCGGCCGGGGCCAACGTCCTGACTTTC.